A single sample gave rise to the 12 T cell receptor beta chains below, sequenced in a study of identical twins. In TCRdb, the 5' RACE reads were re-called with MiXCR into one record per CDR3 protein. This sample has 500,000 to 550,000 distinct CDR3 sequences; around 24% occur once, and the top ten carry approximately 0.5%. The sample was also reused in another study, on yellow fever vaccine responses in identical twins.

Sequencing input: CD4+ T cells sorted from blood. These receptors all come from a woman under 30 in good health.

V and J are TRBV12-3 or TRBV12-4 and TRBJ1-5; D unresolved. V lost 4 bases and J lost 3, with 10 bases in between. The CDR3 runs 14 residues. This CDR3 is CASSSSGLNQPQHF. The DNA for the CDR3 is TGTGCCAGCAGTTCCTCGGGTCTCAATCAGCCCCAGCATTTT.

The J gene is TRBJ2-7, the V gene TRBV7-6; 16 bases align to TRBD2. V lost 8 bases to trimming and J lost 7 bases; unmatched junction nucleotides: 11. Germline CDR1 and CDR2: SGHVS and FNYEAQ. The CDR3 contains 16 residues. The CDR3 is CASGPGLAGGPREQYF. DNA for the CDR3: TGTGCCAGCGGACCGGGACTAGCGGGAGGGCCTCGGGAGCAGTACTTC.

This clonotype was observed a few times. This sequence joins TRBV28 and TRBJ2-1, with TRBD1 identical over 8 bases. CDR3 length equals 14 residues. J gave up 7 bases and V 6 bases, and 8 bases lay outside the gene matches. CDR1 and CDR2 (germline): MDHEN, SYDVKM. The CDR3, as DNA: TGTGCCAGCAGACGGACAGGGAGCAGGAATGAGCAGTTCTTC. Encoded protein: CASRRTGSRNEQFF.

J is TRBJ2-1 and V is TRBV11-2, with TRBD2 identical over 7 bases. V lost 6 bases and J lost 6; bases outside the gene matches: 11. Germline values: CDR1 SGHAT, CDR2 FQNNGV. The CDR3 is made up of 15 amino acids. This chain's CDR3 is CASSPGRVTINEQFF. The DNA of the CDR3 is TGTGCCAGCAGTCCAGGGAGGGTAACCATCAATGAGCAGTTCTTC.

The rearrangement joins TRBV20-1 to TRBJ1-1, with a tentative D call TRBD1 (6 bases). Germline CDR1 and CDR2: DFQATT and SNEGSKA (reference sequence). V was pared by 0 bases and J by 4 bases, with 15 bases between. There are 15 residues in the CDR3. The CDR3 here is CSARDARRGFTEAFF. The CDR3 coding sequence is TGCAGTGCTAGAGATGCCCGTAGGGGGTTCACTGAAGCTTTCTTT.

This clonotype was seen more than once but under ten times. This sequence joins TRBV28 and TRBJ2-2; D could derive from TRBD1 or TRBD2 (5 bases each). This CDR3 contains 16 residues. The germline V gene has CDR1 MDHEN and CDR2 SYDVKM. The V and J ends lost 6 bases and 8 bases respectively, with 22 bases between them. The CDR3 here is CASRRLGTLRTGELFF. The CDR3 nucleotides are TGTGCCAGCAGACGGCTCGGGACCCTCCGCACTGGGGAGCTGTTTTTT.

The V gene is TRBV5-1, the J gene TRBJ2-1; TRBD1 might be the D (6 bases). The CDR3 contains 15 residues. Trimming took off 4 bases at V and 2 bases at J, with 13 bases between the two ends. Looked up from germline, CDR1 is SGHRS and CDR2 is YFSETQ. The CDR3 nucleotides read TGCGCCAGCAGCGCGCAGGGGAGTGCCTACAATGAGCAGTTCTTC. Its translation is CASSAQGSAYNEQFF.

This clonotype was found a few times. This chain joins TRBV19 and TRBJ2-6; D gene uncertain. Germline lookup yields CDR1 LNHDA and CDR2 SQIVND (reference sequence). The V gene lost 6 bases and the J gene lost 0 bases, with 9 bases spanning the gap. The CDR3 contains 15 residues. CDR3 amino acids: CASSLPSSGANVLTF. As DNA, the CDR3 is TGTGCCAGTAGCCTGCCTAGCTCTGGGGCCAACGTCCTGACTTTC.

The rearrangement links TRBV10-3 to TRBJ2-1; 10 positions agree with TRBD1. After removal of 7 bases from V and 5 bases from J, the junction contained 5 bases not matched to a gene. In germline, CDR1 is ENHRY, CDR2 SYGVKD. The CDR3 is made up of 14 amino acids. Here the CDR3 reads CAIKTGTGDNEQFF. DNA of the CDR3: TGTGCCATCAAAACCGGGACAGGGGACAATGAGCAGTTCTTC.

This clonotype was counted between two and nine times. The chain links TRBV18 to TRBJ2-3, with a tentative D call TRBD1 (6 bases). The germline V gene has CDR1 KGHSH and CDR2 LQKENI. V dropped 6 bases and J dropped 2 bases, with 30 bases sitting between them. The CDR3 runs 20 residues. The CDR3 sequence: CASSRGPSISGTRDTDTQYF. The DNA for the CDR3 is TGTGCCAGCTCCAGGGGCCCCTCTATCAGCGGTACACGGGACACAGATACGCAGTATTTT.

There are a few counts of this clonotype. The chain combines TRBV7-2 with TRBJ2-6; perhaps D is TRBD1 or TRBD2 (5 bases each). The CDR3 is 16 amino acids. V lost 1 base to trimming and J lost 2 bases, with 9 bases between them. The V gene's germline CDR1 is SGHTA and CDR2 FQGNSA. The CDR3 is CASSLGGFTGANVLTF. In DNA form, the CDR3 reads TGTGCCAGCAGCTTAGGGGGGTTCACTGGGGCCAACGTCCTGACTTTC. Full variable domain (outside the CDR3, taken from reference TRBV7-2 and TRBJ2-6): GAGVSQSPSNKVTEKGKDVELRCDPISGHTALYWYRQSLGQGLEFLIYFQGNSAPDKSGLPSDRFSAERTGGSVSTLTIQRTQQEDSAVYLCASSLGGFTGANVLTFGAGSRLTVL.

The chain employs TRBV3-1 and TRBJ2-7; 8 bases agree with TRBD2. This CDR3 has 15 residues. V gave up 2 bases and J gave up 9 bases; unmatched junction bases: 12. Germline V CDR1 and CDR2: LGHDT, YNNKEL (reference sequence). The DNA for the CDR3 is TGTGCCAGCAGCCAATTCCCAGCGGGAGCGATCCGGCAGTACTTC. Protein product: CASSQFPAGAIRQYF.